The sample holds many counts of the clone carrying this T cell receptor (beta chain). The antigen remains unidentified. V lost 3 bases and J 0 bases, leaving 8 bases between the germline ends. This CDR3 is built from 14 residues. Germline-derived CDR1 and CDR2 are ENHRY and SYGVKD. Using MiXCR, TCRdb re-called clones from the PCR reads. The sample has over 20,000 clones; 20% are singletons. Before thyroid surgery, none of the patients had received any treatment. This specimen comes from a study of metastatic and nonmetastatic thyroid tumors. About the study: Repertoire data that came from the blood and tumor or nodule tissue of malignant and benign thyroid patients were compared.

Notes on the study in general: Benign nodules reportedly had significantly lower TCR beta diversity than malignant thyroid tumors in blood and tumor.

Sequenced material: blood. The clonotype was recovered from a female donor with papillary thyroid cancer or a benign thyroid nodule (not recorded which). Some clones in this sample may be carry-over from other donors' samples. The rearrangement uses TRBV10-3 and TRBJ1-1; TRBD1 is a possible D gene (5 bases). As DNA, the CDR3 is TGTGCCATCAGTGAATGGGGCCTGAACACTGAAGCTTTCTTT. Residues: CAISEWGLNTEAFF.